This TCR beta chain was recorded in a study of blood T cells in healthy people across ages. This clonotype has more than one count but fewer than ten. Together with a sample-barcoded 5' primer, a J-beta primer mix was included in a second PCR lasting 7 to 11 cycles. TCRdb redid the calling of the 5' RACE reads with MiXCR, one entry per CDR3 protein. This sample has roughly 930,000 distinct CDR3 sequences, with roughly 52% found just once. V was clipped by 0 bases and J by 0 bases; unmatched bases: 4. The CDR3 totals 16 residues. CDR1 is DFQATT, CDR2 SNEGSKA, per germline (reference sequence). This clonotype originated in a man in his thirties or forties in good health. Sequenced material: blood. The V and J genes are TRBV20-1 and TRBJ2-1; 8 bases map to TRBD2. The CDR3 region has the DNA TGCAGTGCTAGAGATATGAGCGGGGGCTCCTACAATGAGCAGTTCTTC. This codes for CSARDMSGGSYNEQFF.